A single sample is the source of the 3 T cell receptor beta chains below, sequenced in a study of blood T cell repertoires in COVID-19 (dated by TCRdb to the early 2020s). Library preparation used the immunoSEQ multiplex PCR assay. TCRdb took this table from immuneACCESS and kept in-frame rearrangements with V and J called. Such tables lack part of the clones; where checked against another copy, unresolved V genes explain under half of the gap, and the rest is unexplained. Counted in this sample were 160,000 or so clones; 85% of them appeared once. The ten top clones hold under 6.5% of the sample. Sequenced sample: peripheral blood. The source is a woman between 45 and 60 years old with COVID-19, enrolled during active disease.

The chain uses TRBV5-1 and TRBJ2-3, with 13 bases fitting TRBD2. Germline CDR1 reads SGHRS; CDR2 reads YFSETQ. Trimming took 0 bases from V and 5 from J; bases not matched to a gene: 12. The CDR3 is made up of 19 amino acids. The CDR3 DNA follows: TGCGCCAGCAGCTTGGTTTGGGGGACTAGCGGGGAGTATGAAGATACGCAGTATTTT. Its translation is CASSLVWGTSGEYEDTQYF.

This clone has just one count. A single base separates this from a much larger clone, so it may be a read error. Additional DNA sequences in this sample encode the identical CDR3. The chain is built from TRBV27 and TRBJ1-5; 10 positions agree with TRBD1. J gave up 2 bases and V 2 bases, and 0 bases lay outside the gene matches. The CDR3 has 15 amino acids. The germline CDR1 and CDR2 sequences are MNHEY and SMNVEV (reference sequence). Written as DNA, the CDR3 is TGTGCCAGCAGTTTAGGGACAGGGGGCAATCAGCCCCAGCATTTT. This translates into CASSLGTGGNQPQHF.

The rearrangement uses TRBV6-5 and TRBJ2-2; 7 bases are shared with TRBD2. The CDR3 spans 15 residues. Germline CDR1 MNHEY, CDR2 SVGAGI. The ends lost 4 bases at V and 0 bases at J; junction bases unmatched: 2. The CDR3 sequence: CASSSSGANTGELFF. CDR3 nucleotide sequence: TGTGCCAGCAGTTCTAGCGGAGCGAACACCGGGGAGCTGTTTTTT.